Following are 26 T cell receptor beta chains from one sample sequenced in a study of PD-1 blockade in classical Hodgkin lymphoma. Generated by immunoSEQ multiplex PCR, the TCRdb table keeps only in-frame clones and is missing some. The table includes tens of thousands of clones, around 80% detected once. Every patient experienced relapse after autologous stem cell transplantation, and brentuximab vedotin exposure varied. The sequencing used peripheral blood mononuclear cells (PBMCs), collected at baseline. The receptor set was obtained from a human donor with classical Hodgkin lymphoma.

The chain joins TRBV4-1 to TRBJ1-3, with TRBD1 matching over 8 bases. This CDR3 has 17 amino acids. CDR1 and CDR2 from the germline V gene are MGHRA and YSYEKL. J gave up 8 bases and V 1 base, and 13 bases lay outside the gene matches. CDR3 DNA sequence: TGCGCCAGCAGCCAAGGGAAGGGTCGCACAGGGGGTGACACCATATATTTT. Protein product: CASSQGKGRTGGDTIYF.

This clone was detected a few times. DNA for the CDR3: TGCGCCAGCAGCCATCCGGGCTTACAAGAGACCCAGTACTTC. Residues: CASSHPGLQETQYF. The chain uses TRBV5-1 and TRBJ2-5; no clear D. The CDR3 runs to 14 residues. Germline lookup yields CDR1 SGHRS and CDR2 YFSETQ. V lost 4 bases and J lost 2, with 12 bases in between. The full variable domain, rest sourced from reference TRBV5-1 and TRBJ2-5, is KAGVTQTPRYLIKTRGQQVTLSCSPISGHRSVSWYQQTPGQGLQFLFEYFSETQRNKGNFPGRFSGRQFSNSRSEMNVSTLELGDSALYLCASSHPGLQETQYFGPGTRLLVL.

The chain recombines TRBV19 with TRBJ2-2, with unresolved D. Looked up from germline, CDR1 is LNHDA and CDR2 is SQIVND (reference sequence). The CDR3 is 13 amino acids. With 3 bases removed from V and 5 bases from J, the gap between germline ends came to 7 bases. CDR3 coding DNA: TGTGCCAGTAGTATTCAAGGAACCGGGGAGCTGTTTTTT. Translated, it gives CASSIQGTGELFF.

With regard to this clone: This is likely a read error, given that the CDR3 carries no conserved phenylalanine or tryptophan at its end. V and J are TRBV18 and TRBJ2-7; possible D gene TRBD2, 5 bases. V was clipped by 6 bases and J by 10 bases, with 16 bases between them. This CDR3 comprises 12 residues. From germline, CDR1 is KGHSH and CDR2 LQKENI. CDR3 in DNA: TGTGCCAGCTCCCTAAATGCGGGCCCACAGTACCTC. Its translation: CASSLNAGPQYL.

The chain uses TRBV7-6 and TRBJ2-7; 10 bases agree with TRBD1. This CDR3 comprises 14 residues. CDR1 and CDR2 from the germline V gene are SGHVS and FNYEAQ. Trimming took 3 bases from V and 3 from J; bases not matched to a gene: 2. CDR3 in amino acids: CASSFRTGGYEQYF. The CDR3 DNA reads TGTGCCAGCAGCTTCCGGACAGGGGGCTACGAGCAGTACTTC.

The rearrangement links TRBV23-1 to TRBJ1-5; D unclear. TRBV23-1 is an ORF; its function is uncertain. This CDR3 comprises 13 residues. V was cut by 2 bases and J by 7 bases, with 9 bases left in between. CDR3 protein: CASSQGLDQPQHF. CDR3 nucleotides: TGCGCCAGCAGTCAAGGGTTAGACCAGCCCCAGCATTTT.

The chain combines TRBV27 with TRBJ2-7; the match to TRBD1 covers 8 bases. From germline, CDR1 is MNHEY and CDR2 SMNVEV (reference sequence). V lost 2 bases and J lost 6; bases outside the gene matches: 6. This CDR3 comprises 14 residues. CDR3 nucleotides: TGTGCCAGCAGTTTAATGACAGGGGTCGCCGAGCAGTACTTC. This sequence encodes CASSLMTGVAEQYF.

The V call is TRBV7-2, the J call TRBJ2-3; possibly TRBD1 or TRBD2 for D (5 bases each). Trimming stripped 8 bases from V and 0 bases from J, with 9 bases between. The CDR3 is made up of 13 amino acids. CDR1 is SGHTA, CDR2 FQGNSA, per germline. The CDR3, as DNA: TGTGCCAGCGGTGGGGGTAGCACAGATACGCAGTATTTT. It translates to CASGGGSTDTQYF. Combining the CDR3 with reference TRBV7-2 and TRBJ2-3 gives the whole variable domain GAGVSQSPSNKVTEKGKDVELRCDPISGHTALYWYRQSLGQGLEFLIYFQGNSAPDKSGLPSDRFSAERTGGSVSTLTIQRTQQEDSAVYLCASGGGSTDTQYFGPGTRLTVL.

The chain combines TRBV4-3 with TRBJ2-1; 9 bases are shared with TRBD2. Trimming at V came to 3 bases and at J to 7 bases, leaving 4 bases not matched to a gene. Germline CDR1 and CDR2: LGHNA and YSLEER. The CDR3 has 14 amino acids. CDR3 loop: CASSHGLAPNEQFF. The CDR3 DNA reads TGCGCCAGCAGCCATGGACTAGCGCCAAATGAGCAGTTCTTC.

The chain uses TRBV27 and TRBJ1-6; 9 bases match TRBD1. The CDR3 length is 17 residues. V gave up 2 bases and J gave up 7 bases; unmatched junction bases: 9. The V gene's germline CDR1 is MNHEY and CDR2 SMNVEV (reference sequence). The CDR3 spells CASSLPRTGVRNSPLHF. CDR3 nucleotides: TGTGCCAGCAGTTTACCCCGGACAGGGGTGCGAAATTCACCCCTCCACTTT.

This rearrangement joins TRBV9 to TRBJ1-6; D possibly corresponds to TRBD1 (5 bases). Germline V gives CDR1 SGDLS, CDR2 YYNGEE. Trimming cost V 0 bases and J 7 bases, with 5 bases left between them. The CDR3 sequence is 13 residues long. The CDR3 DNA follows: TGTGCCAGCAGCGTAGAGGGGAATTCACCCCTCCACTTT. This sequence encodes CASSVEGNSPLHF.

This chain connects TRBV7-9 to TRBJ1-1; D remains unclear. The CDR3 is made up of 14 amino acids. Germline loops: CDR1 SEHNR, CDR2 FQNEAQ (reference sequence). With 1 base removed from V and 3 bases from J, the gap between germline ends came to 9 bases. Written as DNA, the CDR3 is TGTGCCAGCAGCTTAGGGGCCGGGGACACTGAAGCTTTCTTT. Protein sequence: CASSLGAGDTEAFF.

J is TRBJ1-4 and V is TRBV9; D is uncertain. The V gene's germline CDR1 is SGDLS and CDR2 YYNGEE. The CDR3 extends over 14 amino acids. V shed 4 bases and J shed 2 bases, with 9 bases lying between them. CDR3 DNA: TGTGCCAGCAGCCCCGAAAGGACTAATGAAAAACTGTTTTTT. Translated: CASSPERTNEKLFF. Combining the CDR3 with reference TRBV9 and TRBJ1-4 gives the whole variable domain DSGVTQTPKHLITATGQRVTLRCSPRSGDLSVYWYQQSLDQGLQFLIQYYNGEERAKGNILERFSAQQFPDLHSELNLSSLELGDSALYFCASSPERTNEKLFFGSGTQLSVL.

There are a few counts of this clone. This chain uses TRBV12-5 with TRBJ1-1; D perhaps matches TRBD1 (6 bases). CDR1 is LGHNT, CDR2 FRNRAP, per germline. The CDR3 contains 13 residues. V gave up 7 bases and J gave up 0 bases, with 9 bases separating them. The chain's CDR3 is CASEGQVNTEAFF. The CDR3 bases are TGTGCTAGTGAGGGACAAGTGAACACTGAAGCTTTCTTT. Full variable domain (outside the CDR3, taken from reference TRBV12-5 and TRBJ1-1): DARVTQTPRHKVTEMGQEVTMRCQPILGHNTVFWYRQTMMQGLELLAYFRNRAPLDDSGMPKDRFSAEMPDATLATLKIQPSEPRDSAVYFCASEGQVNTEAFFGQGTRLTVV.

The rearrangement joins TRBV6-1 to TRBJ2-3; the match to TRBD1 covers 7 bases. V gave up 3 bases and J gave up 0 bases; unmatched junction bases: 3. CDR1 is MNHNS, CDR2 SASEGT, per germline. The CDR3 contains 15 residues. The CDR3 is CASSEGTASTDTQYF. CDR3 nucleotides: TGTGCCAGCAGTGAGGGGACAGCTAGCACAGATACGCAGTATTTT.

The rearrangement links TRBV11-2 to TRBJ2-1; tentatively, D is TRBD1 or TRBD2 (6 bases each). The length of the CDR3 is 15 residues. Trimming removed 4 bases at V and 4 bases at J, with 14 bases between. Germline CDR1 and CDR2: SGHAT and FQNNGV. As DNA, the CDR3 is TGTGCCAGCAGCTCCCTGAGGGGGGTTTACAATGAGCAGTTCTTC. The encoded protein is CASSSLRGVYNEQFF. Together with reference TRBV11-2 and TRBJ2-1, the CDR3 gives the full variable domain: EAGVAQSPRYKIIEKRQSVAFWCNPISGHATLYWYQQILGQGPKLLIQFQNNGVVDDSQLPKDRFSAERLKGVDSTLKIQPAKLEDSAVYLCASSSLRGVYNEQFFGPGTRLTVL.

The chain is built from TRBV19 and TRBJ1-4, with TRBD1 identical over 9 bases. After removal of 3 bases from V and 8 bases from J, the junction contained 4 bases not matched to a gene. The CDR3 covers 14 residues. Germline-derived CDR1 and CDR2 are LNHDA and SQIVND (reference sequence). CDR3 protein: CASSITGGDEKLFF. The CDR3 bases are TGTGCCAGTAGTATCACAGGGGGCGACGAAAAACTGTTTTTT.

This clone was observed a few times. The J gene is TRBJ1-1, the V gene TRBV23-1, with D possibly matching TRBD1 (6 bases). Being an ORF, TRBV23-1 has a function that is uncertain. The CDR3 is 14 residues long. Trimming stripped 3 bases from V and 5 bases from J, with 13 bases between. CDR3 nucleotide sequence: TGCGCCAGCAGTCAGCTTGGGGGCAAGACTGAAGCTTTCTTT. Amino acid sequence: CASSQLGGKTEAFF.

V is TRBV7-2 and J is TRBJ2-7, with D uncertain. Between the trimmed V and J ends, which lost 1 base and 2 bases, there was a span of 12 bases. The CDR3 totals 15 residues. The germline V gene has CDR1 SGHTA and CDR2 FQGNSA. CDR3 region: CASSLGSRPPYEQYF. CDR3 DNA sequence: TGTGCCAGCAGCTTAGGGTCGCGTCCACCCTACGAGCAGTACTTC.

On this clone: One end of the junction is discordant with germline, which a read error may explain. The V and J genes are TRBV28 and TRBJ2-5; 7 nucleotides match TRBD1. CDR1 MDHEN and CDR2 SYDVKM come from the germline V gene. There are 18 residues in the CDR3. This CDR3 is CASTLLWDRSQSQETQYF. DNA for the CDR3: TGTGCCAGCACTTTATTATGGGACAGAAGTCAATCCCAAGAGACCCAGTACTTC.

This clone appeared a single time. The V and J genes are TRBV7-6 and TRBJ2-6, with unresolved D. Deletions cut 4 bases from V and 13 bases from J, with 14 bases between. The CDR3 is 13 amino acids. The germline V gene encodes CDR1 SGHVS and CDR2 FNYEAQ. For the CDR3, the DNA is TGTGCCAGCAGCTCGGGCCCTGGGTTGGTCCTGACTTTC. Amino acids: CASSSGPGLVLTF.

This clone occurred once. The chain carries TRBV9 and TRBJ2-7; 9 bases line up with TRBD1. This CDR3 has 15 residues. The germline CDR1 and CDR2 sequences are SGDLS and YYNGEE. V shed 4 bases and J 3 bases; nucleotides not matched to a gene: 8. The CDR3 reads CASSSGDREGYEQYF. DNA of the CDR3: TGTGCCAGCAGCTCCGGGGACAGGGAGGGCTACGAGCAGTACTTC.

This clone appeared a few times. A read error may produce the germline difference seen at one junction end. The chain has TRBV30 and TRBJ1-2; 10 nucleotides match TRBD1. The CDR3 consists of 15 residues. Germline CDR1 reads GTSNPN; CDR2 reads SVGIG (reference sequence). The CDR3: CAGSFRDRGNYGYTF. Here the CDR3 DNA reads TGTGCCGGGAGCTTCCGGGACAGGGGAAACTATGGCTACACCTTC.

The chain couples TRBV2 to TRBJ2-7; D is ambiguous. V was trimmed by 6 bases and J by 0 bases, leaving 12 bases between them. Germline assignment: CDR1 SNHLY and CDR2 FYNNEI. The CDR3 length is 14 residues. This CDR3 is CASRPKVNSYEQYF. The CDR3 DNA sequence: TGTGCCAGCAGGCCGAAGGTAAACTCCTACGAGCAGTACTTC.

This chain links TRBV4-2 with TRBJ2-1; D remains unclear. Per the germline V gene, CDR1 is LGHNA and CDR2 is YNFKEQ. V dropped 5 bases and J dropped 5 bases, with 7 bases sitting between them. The CDR3 extends over 12 amino acids. CDR3 DNA sequence: TGTGCCAGCAGCTTACCCGACAATGAGCAGTTCTTC. This translates into CASSLPDNEQFF.

The chain combines TRBV5-8 with TRBJ1-4; 10 bases fit TRBD1. Germline CDR1 reads SGHTS; CDR2 reads YDEGEE. Trimming at V came to 0 bases and at J to 8 bases, leaving 4 bases not matched to a gene. The length of the CDR3 is 15 residues. CDR3 protein: CASSLGQGAVEKLFF. The CDR3 region has the DNA TGTGCCAGCAGCTTGGGACAGGGGGCGGTCGAAAAACTGTTTTTT. The variable domain in full, completed from reference TRBV5-8 and TRBJ1-4, reads EAGVTQSPTHLIKTRGQQATLRCSPISGHTSVYWYQQALGLGLQFLLWYDEGEERNRGNFPPRFSGRQFPNYSSELNVNALELEDSALYLCASSLGQGAVEKLFFGSGTQLSVL.